This TCR beta chain stems from a study of T cells in Graves' hyperthyroidism and ophthalmopathy. Study outcomes and limitations: Peripheral blood also featured most of the thyroid clonotypes expanded above 0.001. A model of 13 V-J pairs discriminated ophthalmopathy from stable hyperthyroidism.

Turning to this clonotype: What it binds is not known.

Per the germline V gene, CDR1 is MGHDK and CDR2 is SYGVNS. This CDR3 has 11 residues. The source material, RNA transcripts, was used to amplify TCR beta CDR3 regions. The HTBI set primed first-round TCR CDR3 RT-PCR. TCRdb re-derived calls from the multiplex PCR reads in MiXCR, one entry per CDR3 protein. The table records about 570,000 distinct CDR3 sequences, 46% of them present only once. Sequenced input: peripheral blood or thyroid tissue (not recorded which). This chain links TRBV25-1 with TRBJ1-5, with no clear D. This clonotype was obtained from an adult woman with Graves' disease, either hyperthyroidism or ophthalmopathy (not recorded which). CDR3 DNA: TGTGCTGAGGAGGCCGGTCAGCCCCAGCATTTT. Its protein is CAEEAGQPQHF.